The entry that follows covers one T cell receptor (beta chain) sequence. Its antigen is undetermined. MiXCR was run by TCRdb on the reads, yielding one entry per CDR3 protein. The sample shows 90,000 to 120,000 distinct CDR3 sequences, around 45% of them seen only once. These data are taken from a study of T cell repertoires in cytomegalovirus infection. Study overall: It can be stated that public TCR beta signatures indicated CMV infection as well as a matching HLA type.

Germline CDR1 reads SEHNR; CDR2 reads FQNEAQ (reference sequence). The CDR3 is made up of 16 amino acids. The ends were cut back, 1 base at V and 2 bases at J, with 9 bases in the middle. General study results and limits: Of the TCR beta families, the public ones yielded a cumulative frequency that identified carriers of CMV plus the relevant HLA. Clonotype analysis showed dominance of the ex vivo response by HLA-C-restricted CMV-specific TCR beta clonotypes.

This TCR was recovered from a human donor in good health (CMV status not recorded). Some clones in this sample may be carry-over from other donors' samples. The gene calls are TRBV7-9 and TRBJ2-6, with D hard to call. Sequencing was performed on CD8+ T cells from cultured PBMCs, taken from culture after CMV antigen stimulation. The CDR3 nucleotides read TGTGCCAGCAGCTTAGGGCGGATTGCTGGGGCCAACGTCCTGACTTTC. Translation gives CASSLGRIAGANVLTF.